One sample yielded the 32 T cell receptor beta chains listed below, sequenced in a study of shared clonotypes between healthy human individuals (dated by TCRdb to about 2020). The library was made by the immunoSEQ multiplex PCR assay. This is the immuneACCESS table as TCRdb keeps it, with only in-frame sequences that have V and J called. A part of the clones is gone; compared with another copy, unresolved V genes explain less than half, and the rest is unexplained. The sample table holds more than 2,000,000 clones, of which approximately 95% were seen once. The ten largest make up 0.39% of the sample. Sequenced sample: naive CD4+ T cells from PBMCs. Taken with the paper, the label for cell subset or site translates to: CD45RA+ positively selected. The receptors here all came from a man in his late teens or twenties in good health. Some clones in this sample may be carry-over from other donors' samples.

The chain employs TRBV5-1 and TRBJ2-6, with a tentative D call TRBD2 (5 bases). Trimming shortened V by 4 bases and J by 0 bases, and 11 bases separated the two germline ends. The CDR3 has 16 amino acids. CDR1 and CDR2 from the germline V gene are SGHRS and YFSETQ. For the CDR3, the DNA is TGCGCCAGCAGCAAGGAGGCAATCTCTGGGGCCAACGTCCTGACTTTC. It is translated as CASSKEAISGANVLTF.

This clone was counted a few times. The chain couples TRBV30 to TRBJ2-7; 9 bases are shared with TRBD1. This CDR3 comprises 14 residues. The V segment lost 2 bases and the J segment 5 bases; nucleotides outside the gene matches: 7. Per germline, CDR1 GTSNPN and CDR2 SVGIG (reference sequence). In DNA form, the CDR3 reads TGTGCCTGGAGTAAGGGGACAGGGCTGCACGAGCAGTACTTC. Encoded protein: CAWSKGTGLHEQYF.

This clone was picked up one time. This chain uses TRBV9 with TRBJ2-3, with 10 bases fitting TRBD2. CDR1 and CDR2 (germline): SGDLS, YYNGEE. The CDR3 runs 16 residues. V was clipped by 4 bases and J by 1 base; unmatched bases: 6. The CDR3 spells CASSPKGLAGTDTQYF. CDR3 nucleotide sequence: TGTGCCAGCAGCCCAAAAGGACTAGCGGGCACAGATACGCAGTATTTT.

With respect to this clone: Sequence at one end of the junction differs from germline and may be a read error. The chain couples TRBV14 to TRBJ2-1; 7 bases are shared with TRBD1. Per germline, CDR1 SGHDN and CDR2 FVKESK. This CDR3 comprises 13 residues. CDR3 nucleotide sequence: TGTGCCAGCAGCAAAGATATGGACAGGACGCCGTTCTTC. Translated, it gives CASSKDMDRTPFF.

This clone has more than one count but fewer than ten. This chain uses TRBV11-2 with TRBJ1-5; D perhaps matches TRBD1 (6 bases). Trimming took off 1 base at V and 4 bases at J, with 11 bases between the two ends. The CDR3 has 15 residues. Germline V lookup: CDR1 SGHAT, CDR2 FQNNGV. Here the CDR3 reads CASSLGPGVNQPQHF. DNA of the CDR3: TGTGCCAGCAGCTTAGGACCAGGGGTGAATCAGCCCCAGCATTTT.

The CDR3 DNA sequence: TGTGCCAGCAGTTTGGAACAGGGGTATGGCTACACCTTC. It is translated as CASSLEQGYGYTF. The V and J genes are TRBV28 and TRBJ1-2; 7 bases are a match to TRBD1. V lost 3 bases to trimming and J lost 5 bases; unmatched junction nucleotides: 3. The CDR3 totals 13 residues. The germline gives CDR1 MDHEN, CDR2 SYDVKM.

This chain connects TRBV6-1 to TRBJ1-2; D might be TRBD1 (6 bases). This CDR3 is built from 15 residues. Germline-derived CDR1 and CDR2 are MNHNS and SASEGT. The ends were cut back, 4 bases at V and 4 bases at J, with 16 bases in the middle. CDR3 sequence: CASSGYQGGGYGYTF. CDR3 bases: TGTGCCAGCAGTGGCTACCAGGGAGGGGGCTATGGCTACACCTTC.

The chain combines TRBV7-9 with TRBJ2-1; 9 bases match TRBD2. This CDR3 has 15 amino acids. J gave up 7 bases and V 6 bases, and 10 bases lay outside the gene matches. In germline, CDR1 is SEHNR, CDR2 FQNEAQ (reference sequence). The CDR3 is CASRPAGLAGNEQFF. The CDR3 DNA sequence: TGTGCCAGCAGACCCGCGGGTCTAGCGGGAAATGAGCAGTTCTTC.

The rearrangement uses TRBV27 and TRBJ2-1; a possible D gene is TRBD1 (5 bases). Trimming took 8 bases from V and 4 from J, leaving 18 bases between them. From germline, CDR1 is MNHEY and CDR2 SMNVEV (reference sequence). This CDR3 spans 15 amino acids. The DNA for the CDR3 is TGTGCCAGCGGGGCTTTTATGGCGGTATACAATGAGCAGTTCTTC. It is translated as CASGAFMAVYNEQFF.

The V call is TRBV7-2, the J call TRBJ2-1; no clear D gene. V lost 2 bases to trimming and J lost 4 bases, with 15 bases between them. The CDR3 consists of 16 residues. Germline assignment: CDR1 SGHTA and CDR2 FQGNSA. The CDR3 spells CASSLNGVAFYNEQFF. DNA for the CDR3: TGTGCCAGCAGCTTAAATGGGGTGGCGTTTTACAATGAGCAGTTCTTC.

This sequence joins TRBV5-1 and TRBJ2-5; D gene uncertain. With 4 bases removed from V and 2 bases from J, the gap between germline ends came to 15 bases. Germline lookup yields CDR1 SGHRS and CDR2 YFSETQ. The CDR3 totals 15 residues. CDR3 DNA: TGCGCCAGCAGCCCCCTGACGGGTACTCAAGAGACCCAGTACTTC. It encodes CASSPLTGTQETQYF.

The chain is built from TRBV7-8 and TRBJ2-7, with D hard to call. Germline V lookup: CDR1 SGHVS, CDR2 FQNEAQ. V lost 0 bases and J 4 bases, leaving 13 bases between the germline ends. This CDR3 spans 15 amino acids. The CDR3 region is CASSLATRRAYEQYF. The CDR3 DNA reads TGTGCCAGCAGCTTAGCAACCCGGAGAGCTTACGAGCAGTACTTC.

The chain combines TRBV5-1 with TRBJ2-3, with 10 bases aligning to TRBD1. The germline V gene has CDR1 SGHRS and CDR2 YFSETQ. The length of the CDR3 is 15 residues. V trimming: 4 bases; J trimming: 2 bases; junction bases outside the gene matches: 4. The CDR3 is CASSTGTGDTDTQYF. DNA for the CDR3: TGCGCCAGCAGCACCGGGACAGGGGACACAGATACGCAGTATTTT.

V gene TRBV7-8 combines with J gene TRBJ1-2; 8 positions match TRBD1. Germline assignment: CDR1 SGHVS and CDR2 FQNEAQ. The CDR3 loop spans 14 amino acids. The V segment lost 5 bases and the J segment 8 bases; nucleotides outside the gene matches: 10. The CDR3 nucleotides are TGTGCCAGCAGCATGCGAACAGGGGGAGAAGGCTACACCTTC. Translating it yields CASSMRTGGEGYTF.

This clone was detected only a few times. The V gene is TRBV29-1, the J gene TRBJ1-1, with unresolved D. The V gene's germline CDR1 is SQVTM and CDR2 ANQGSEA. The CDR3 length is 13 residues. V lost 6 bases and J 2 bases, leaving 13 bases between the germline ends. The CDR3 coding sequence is TGCAGCGTCGGGCAGAGACAAAACACTGAAGCTTTCTTT. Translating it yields CSVGQRQNTEAFF.

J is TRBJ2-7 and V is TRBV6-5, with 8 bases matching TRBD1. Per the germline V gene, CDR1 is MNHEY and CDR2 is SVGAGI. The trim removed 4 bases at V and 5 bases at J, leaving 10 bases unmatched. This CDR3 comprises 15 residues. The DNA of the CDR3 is TGTGCCAGCAGTTCGTTCAGGGGGCGCGGCGACGAGCAGTACTTC. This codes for CASSSFRGRGDEQYF.

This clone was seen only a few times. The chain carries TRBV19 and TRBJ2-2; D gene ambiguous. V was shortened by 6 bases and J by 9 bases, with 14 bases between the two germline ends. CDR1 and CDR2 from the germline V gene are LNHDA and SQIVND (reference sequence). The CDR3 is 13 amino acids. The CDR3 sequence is CASRVAGVRELFF. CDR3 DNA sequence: TGTGCCAGTAGAGTGGCAGGAGTACGGGAGCTGTTTTTT.

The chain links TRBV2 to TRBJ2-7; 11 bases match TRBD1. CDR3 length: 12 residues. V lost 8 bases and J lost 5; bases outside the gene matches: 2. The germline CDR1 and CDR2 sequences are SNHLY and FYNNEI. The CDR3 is CASGQGADEQYF. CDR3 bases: TGTGCCAGCGGACAGGGGGCAGACGAGCAGTACTTC.

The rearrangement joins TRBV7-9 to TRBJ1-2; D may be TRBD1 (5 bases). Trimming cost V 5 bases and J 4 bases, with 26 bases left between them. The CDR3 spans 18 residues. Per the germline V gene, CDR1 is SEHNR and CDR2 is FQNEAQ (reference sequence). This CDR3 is CASSPRGGLGKKGYGYTF. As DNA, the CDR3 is TGTGCCAGCAGCCCAAGGGGCGGACTCGGGAAAAAAGGCTATGGCTACACCTTC.

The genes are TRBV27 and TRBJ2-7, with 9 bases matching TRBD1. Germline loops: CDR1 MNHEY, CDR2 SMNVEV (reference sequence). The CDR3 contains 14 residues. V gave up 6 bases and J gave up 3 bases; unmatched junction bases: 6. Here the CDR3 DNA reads TGTGCCAGCAGCCGAGACAGGGGGGACTACGAGCAGTACTTC. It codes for CASSRDRGDYEQYF.

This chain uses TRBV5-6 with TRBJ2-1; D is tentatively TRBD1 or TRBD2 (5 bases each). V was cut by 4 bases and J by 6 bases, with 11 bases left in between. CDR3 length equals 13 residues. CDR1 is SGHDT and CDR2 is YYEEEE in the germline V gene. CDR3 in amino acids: CASSLRGLNEQFF. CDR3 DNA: TGTGCCAGCAGCCTGAGGGGCCTCAATGAGCAGTTCTTC.

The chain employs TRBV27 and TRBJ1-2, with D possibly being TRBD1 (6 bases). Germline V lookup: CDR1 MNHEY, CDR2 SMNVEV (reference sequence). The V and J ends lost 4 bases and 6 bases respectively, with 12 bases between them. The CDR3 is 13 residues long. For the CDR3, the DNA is TGTGCCAGCAGTTATAGGGGGGTTAATGGCTACACCTTC. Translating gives CASSYRGVNGYTF.

CDR3: CASSSARTQGSGANVLTF. The CDR3 DNA follows: TGTGCCAGCAGCTCCGCCCGCACACAGGGATCTGGGGCCAACGTCCTGACTTTC. The chain couples TRBV7-8 to TRBJ2-6, with D possibly matching TRBD1 (6 bases). There are 18 residues in the CDR3. Trimming removed 4 bases at V and 1 base at J, with 17 bases between. CDR1 and CDR2 (germline): SGHVS, FQNEAQ.

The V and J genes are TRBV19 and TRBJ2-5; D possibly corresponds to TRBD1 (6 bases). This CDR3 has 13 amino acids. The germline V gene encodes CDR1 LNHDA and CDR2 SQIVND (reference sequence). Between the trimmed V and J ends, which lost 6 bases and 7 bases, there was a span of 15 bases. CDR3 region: CASRPGVQGTQYF. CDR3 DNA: TGTGCCAGTAGGCCAGGGGTACAGGGGACCCAGTACTTC.

CDR3 in DNA: TGTGCCAGCAGGTTTAAGGGAGAGCAGTACTTC. It translates to CASRFKGEQYF. V gene TRBV7-8 combines with J gene TRBJ2-7; D gene uncertain. The length of the CDR3 is 11 residues. V was clipped by 6 bases and J by 7 bases, with 10 bases between them. From germline, CDR1 is SGHVS and CDR2 FQNEAQ.

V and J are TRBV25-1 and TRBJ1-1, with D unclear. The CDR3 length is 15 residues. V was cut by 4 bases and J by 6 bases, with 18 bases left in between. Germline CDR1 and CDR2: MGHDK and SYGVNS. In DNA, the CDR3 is TGTGCCAGCAGTGGTAGTAGAGGGTTTGTCGCTGAAGCTTTCTTT. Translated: CASSGSRGFVAEAFF.

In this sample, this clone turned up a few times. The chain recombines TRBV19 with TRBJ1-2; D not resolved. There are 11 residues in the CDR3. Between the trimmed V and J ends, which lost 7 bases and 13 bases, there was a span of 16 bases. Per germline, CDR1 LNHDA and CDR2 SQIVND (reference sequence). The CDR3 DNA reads TGTGCCAGTACCCGGGCCGGAGGATTCACCTTC. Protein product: CASTRAGGFTF.

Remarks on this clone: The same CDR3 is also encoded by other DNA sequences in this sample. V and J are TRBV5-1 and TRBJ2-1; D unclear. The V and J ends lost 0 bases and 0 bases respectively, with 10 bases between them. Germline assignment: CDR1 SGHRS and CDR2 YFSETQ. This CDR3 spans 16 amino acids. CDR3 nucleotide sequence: TGCGCCAGCAGCTTGGCGGGCGTTAGCTCCTACAATGAGCAGTTCTTC. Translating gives CASSLAGVSSYNEQFF.

The CDR3 nucleotides read TGTGCCAGTAGTCTGGGGACAGGTATGTCGGCTGAAGCTTTCTTT. Its translation is CASSLGTGMSAEAFF. The chain uses TRBV19 and TRBJ1-1, with TRBD1 identical over 8 bases. Unmatched junction bases numbered 11, after V lost 5 bases and J lost 6 bases. This CDR3 region has 15 residues. Germline values: CDR1 LNHDA, CDR2 SQIVND (reference sequence).

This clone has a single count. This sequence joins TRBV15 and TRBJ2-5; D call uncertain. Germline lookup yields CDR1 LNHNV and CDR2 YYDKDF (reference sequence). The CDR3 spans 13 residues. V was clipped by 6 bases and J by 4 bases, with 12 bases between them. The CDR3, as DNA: TGTGCCACCAGAGACGGACGGCTAGAGACCCAGTACTTC. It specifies CATRDGRLETQYF.

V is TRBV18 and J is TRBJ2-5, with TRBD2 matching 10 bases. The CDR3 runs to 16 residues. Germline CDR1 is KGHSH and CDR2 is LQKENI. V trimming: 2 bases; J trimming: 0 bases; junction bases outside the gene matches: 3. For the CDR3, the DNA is TGTGCCAGCTCACCAAGGACTAGCGGCCACCAAGAGACCCAGTACTTC. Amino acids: CASSPRTSGHQETQYF.

The CDR3 here is CASSQGPSETQYF. The CDR3, as DNA: TGTGCCAGCAGCCAAGGGCCTTCAGAAACCCAGTACTTC. J is TRBJ2-5 and V is TRBV11-2, with D uncertain. Trimming pared 5 bases from V and 8 bases from J, leaving 15 bases between. There are 13 residues in the CDR3. The germline gives CDR1 SGHAT, CDR2 FQNNGV.